The entry below describes one T cell receptor beta chain. This receptor's antigen is unknown. Nothing much larger sits one base from this clone, and base qualities are not available. The collaborating institutions used their own protocols to collect whole blood in K2EDTA tubes. For TCRbeta analysis, collaborator samples were shipped as frozen whole blood, as isolated PBMCs, or as DNA extracted from either sample type. The data were obtained in a study of blood T cell repertoires in COVID-19 (TCRdb year 2020). In terms of the full investigation: Samples from collaborators originated in the United States, Italy and Spain and spanned both the acute and convalescent phases of COVID-19. The material from the prospective study consisted of cDNA or gDNA derived from T cells, B-cell-depleted T cells, or PBMCs. Deeply sampled blood TCRbeta repertoires from subjects exposed to, actively infected with, or recovered from COVID-19 were included in the dataset. The repertoires were released in a freely available public database meant as a resource for research on the immune response to SARS-CoV-2. Samples were obtained from the ongoing ImmuneRACE study (first 160 participants) and from about 1,300 subjects provided by 6 global collaborators. Sample metadata almost always included a de-identified subject ID, COVID-19 status, age in years and sex. Where available, HLA class I and class II types were taken from metadata supplied by the sample provider and were not determined by assay-based typing. Results the study describes overall, beyond this receptor: The amount of clinical and demographic metadata varied by source and participant and was provided uncurated.

Sequences GTSNPN (CDR1) and SVGIG (CDR2) are obtained from the germline V gene (reference sequence). The CDR3 spans 12 residues, from the cysteine through the phenylalanine. Of all the DNA, just the CDR3 is kept, 36 bases in frame from base 1. Trimming costs V 2 bases and J 7 bases, and their ends lie 11 bases apart. TCRbeta CDR3 regions were amplified from genomic DNA by means of the immunoSEQ Assay, a bias-controlled multiplex PCR. As for how the authors treated the data: The number of nucleated cells in each sample was estimated by amplification of reference gene primers within the assay. Sequence reads were collapsed and filtered to measure the absolute abundance of every unique TCRbeta CDR3 rearrangement. Productive Simpson clonality was computed per sample as the square root of Simpson's diversity index over productive rearrangements. TCRdb provides this immuneACCESS table in a form limited to in-frame rearrangements. Some clones are lacking; in checked studies, under half of them reflect an unresolved V gene, and why the rest are absent is not known. V, J and clone size are taken as reported in that table, and D and trimming were inferred from the DNA itself. The sample table shows about 280,000 clones, and 65% to 90% are seen once. 4.5% to 5.5% of the sample is in the top ten clones.

The source of this sequence is a man aged 50 to 59 with active or convalescent COVID-19. Rearrangement joined TRBV30 to TRBJ2-5; a weak D assignment points to TRBD2 (6 bases agree). Sequencing used peripheral blood. In nucleotide form, the sequence is TGTGCCTGGAGTCGGGACTCGGGGACCCAGTACTTC. It translates as CAWSRDSGTQYF.